The clone carrying this T cell receptor beta chain appeared many times. Germline trimming cut 6 bases from V and 7 bases from J; bases unmatched to any gene: 11. The CDR3 runs 15 residues. Looked up from germline, CDR1 is SNHLY and CDR2 is FYNNEI. TCRdb itself ran the reads through MiXCR, one entry per CDR3 protein. The data show fewer than 80,000 distinct CDR3 sequences, 3.7% seen once. This entry is derived from a study of T cell repertoires in cytomegalovirus infection. The chain has TRBV2 and TRBJ1-1, with 10 bases fitting TRBD1. The specimen sequenced was PBMCs. The sequence came from a human donor in good health (CMV status not recorded). Some clones in this sample may be carry-over from other donors' samples. The CDR3 region has the DNA TGTGCCAGCAGACAAGGGACAGGGGCCACCCGTGAAGCTTTCTTT. Translated, it gives CASRQGTGATREAFF.